This T cell receptor (beta chain) was profiled in a study of T cells after yellow fever vaccination. Each CDR3 protein is one row after TCRdb ran MiXCR on the 5' RACE reads. Among about 68,000 distinct CDR3 sequences listed, about 7% were seen once. The CDR3 totals 15 residues. Germline CDR1 and CDR2: SQVTM and ANQGSEA. As to this clonotype: This may arise from a read error, as a much more abundant clone is one base away.

This chain joins TRBV29-1 and TRBJ2-7, with D perhaps matching TRBD1 (6 bases). The sample was CD8+ T cells sorted from PBMCs, taken approximately 47 days after the first yellow fever vaccination. This sequence was found in a man aged 18 to 29 who received the YFV17D yellow fever vaccine. CDR3 coding DNA: TGCAGCGTACCGTGGATGGGGGCTGGCACCTACGAGCGGTACTTC. It translates to CSVPWMGAGTYERYF.